This T cell receptor (beta chain) was captured in a study of blood T cell repertoires in COVID-19. Looking at the study overall: Italy, Spain and the United States were the sources of the convalescent and acute COVID-19 samples. Nucleic acid was either cDNA or gDNA, and it came from T cells, B-cell-depleted T cells, or PBMCs.

There are 18 residues in the CDR3. Trimming at V came to 3 bases and at J to 6 bases, leaving 11 bases not matched to a gene. The germline CDR1 and CDR2 sequences are SGHRS and YFSETQ. Using immunoSEQ multiplex PCR, the repertoire was profiled, and TCRdb retains in-frame clones only, with some absent. The repertoire holds 200,000 to 300,000 clones, with over 90% as singletons. The Seattle patients, enrolled during active infection, were followed longitudinally. The receptor comes from a man aged 30 to 39 with COVID-19, enrolled during active disease. What was sequenced was peripheral blood. The gene calls are TRBV5-1 and TRBJ2-1; TRBD2 matches at 14 bases. The CDR3 here is CASSSGSGLAGATNEQFF. The CDR3 region has the DNA TGCGCCAGCAGCTCCGGGTCGGGACTAGCGGGGGCCACCAATGAGCAGTTCTTC.